A selection of T cell receptor beta chains follows, all from one sample in a study of T cells in Graves' hyperthyroidism and ophthalmopathy. TCRdb re-analysed the multiplex PCR reads in MiXCR, keeping a single row per CDR3 protein. The sample yields hundreds of thousands of distinct CDR3 sequences, 13% to 15% seen once. Source material: blood. Receptor source: a woman aged 18-35 years with Graves' hyperthyroidism. The CDR3 runs from the conserved cysteine through the conserved F or W. The D gene is left open where the match is weak. Size is stated for part of the rows, as once, few or many counts, or as a class when the clone is expanded.

clone size | D gene | J gene | V gene | CDR3 protein | CDR3 DNA
few | TRBD2 | TRBJ2-5 | TRBV30 | CAWSEVGLVGRRETQYF | TGTGCCTGGAGTGAAGTGGGACTAGTGGGAAGGAGAGAGACCCAGTACTTC
few | TRBD2 | TRBJ2-7 | TRBV6-5 | CASSYRGGDYEQYF | TGTGCCAGCAGTTATCGTGGGGGGGACTACGAGCAGTACTTC
many | TRBD1 | TRBJ2-7 | TRBV28 | CASSLWTGGTYEQYF | TGTGCCAGCAGTTTATGGACAGGGGGCACCTACGAGCAGTACTTC
many | - | TRBJ2-1 | TRBV20-1 | CSARGPASVNEQFF | TGCAGTGCTAGAGGGCCTGCGTCGGTCAATGAGCAGTTCTTC
- | - | TRBJ1-5 | TRBV18 | CASSSQKGSNQPQHF | TGTGCCAGCTCATCACAGAAGGGTAGTAATCAGCCCCAGCATTTT
many | - | TRBJ1-1 | TRBV20-1 | CSARDPQGSNTEAFF | TGCAGTGCTAGAGATCCACAGGGCTCGAACACTGAAGCTTTCTTT
many | - | TRBJ2-7 | TRBV20-1 | CSASRLAPSYEQYF | TGCAGTGCTAGCCGCCTAGCTCCCTCCTACGAGCAGTACTTC
few | TRBD1 | TRBJ2-5 | TRBV6-1 | CASSYKGQGARETQYF | TGTGCCAGCAGTTATAAAGGCCAGGGGGCGCGGGAGACCCAGTACTTC
few | - | TRBJ2-7 | TRBV11-2 | CAGSLDPGGEQYF | TGTGCCGGCAGCTTAGACCCAGGTGGCGAGCAGTACTTC
- | - | TRBJ1-3 | TRBV28 | CASSPGRVSGNTIYF | TGTGCCAGCAGTCCGGGACGGGTCTCTGGAAACACCATATATTTT
few | TRBD2 | TRBJ2-1 | TRBV14 | CASSQGGLGQILGREVREQFF | TGTGCCAGCAGCCAAGGAGGTTTAGGGCAGATTTTGGGGCGGGAGGTACGAGAGCAGTTCTTC
few | TRBD1 | TRBJ1-5 | TRBV4-1 | CASSQDLWTGSQPQHF | TGCGCCAGCAGCCAAGATCTGTGGACAGGCAGTCAGCCCCAGCATTTT
many | - | TRBJ1-5 | TRBV30 | CAWSEGKATTFNQPQHF | TGTGCCTGGAGTGAGGGTAAGGCGACGACCTTCAATCAGCCCCAGCATTTT
few | - | TRBJ2-3 | TRBV24-1 | CATSAVAAGTQYF | TGTGCCACCAGTGCCGTTGCGGCGGGTACGCAGTATTTT
few | TRBD1 | TRBJ1-6 | TRBV20-1 | CSATGTGRNSPLHF | TGCAGTGCTACTGGGACAGGGAGGAATTCACCCCTCCACTTT
many | - | TRBJ2-1 | TRBV11-2 | CASSSGGNEQFF | TGTGCCAGCAGCTCCGGCGGGAATGAGCAGTTCTTC
many | TRBD2 | TRBJ2-3 | TRBV27 | CASKDGGRDTQYF | TGTGCCAGCAAGGACGGCGGGAGGGATACGCAGTATTTT
few | - | TRBJ1-6 | TRBV12-3/TRBV12-4 | CASTPGPNSPLHF | TGTGCCAGCACCCCTGGCCCGAATTCACCCCTCCACTTT
many | - | TRBJ2-1 | TRBV3-1 | CASSLTGNNEQFF | TGTGCCAGCAGCCTCACTGGGAACAATGAGCAGTTCTTC
many | TRBD1 | TRBJ1-2 | TRBV30 | CAWSGPGTGYGYTF | TGTGCCTGGAGTGGCCCCGGGACAGGGTATGGCTACACCTTC
few | - | TRBJ1-1 | TRBV12-3/TRBV12-4 | CASTRYYRGEAFF | TGTGCCAGCACCAGATACTACCGGGGCGAGGCTTTCTTT
many | - | TRBJ1-4 | TRBV2 | CASHRGEKLFF | TGTGCCAGCCACCGGGGAGAAAAACTGTTTTTT
- | - | TRBJ1-2 | TRBV7-8 | CASSLSLSEGANYGYTF | TGTGCCAGCAGCTTGAGCTTAAGTGAGGGAGCTAACTATGGCTACACCTTC
many | - | TRBJ2-1 | TRBV20-1 | CSAQRGLGGMNEQFF | TGCAGTGCTCAGAGAGGCCTAGGAGGGATGAATGAGCAGTTCTTC
once | - | TRBJ1-4 | TRBV15 | CATSRDGQTNEKLFF | TGTGCCACCAGCAGAGATGGACAGACTAATGAAAAACTGTTTTTT
- | - | TRBJ2-6 | TRBV19 | CASSTRLRWSGANVLTF | TGTGCCAGTAGCACGCGACTCAGGTGGTCTGGGGCCAACGTCCTGACTTTC
many | - | TRBJ1-1 | TRBV9 | CASSVDEGSTEAFF | TGTGCCAGCAGCGTAGATGAAGGGAGCACTGAAGCTTTCTTT
- | - | TRBJ2-2 | TRBV12-3/TRBV12-4 | CASSLGIYSAGELFF | TGTGCCAGCAGTTTGGGGATCTATAGTGCCGGGGAGCTGTTTTTT
many | TRBD1 | TRBJ2-7 | TRBV28 | CASSLGTGVEEQYF | TGTGCCAGCAGTCTGGGGACAGGGGTCGAAGAGCAGTACTTC
few | - | TRBJ2-2 | TRBV6-1 | CASSLMLSGFGTGEMFF | TGTGCCAGCAGTCTAATGCTTAGCGGCTTCGGCACCGGGGAGATGTTTTTT